This TCR beta chain was sequenced during a study of blood T cells in healthy people across ages. A remark on this clonotype: No antigen is known for it.

Primers used in a second PCR of roughly 6 to 11 cycles were a sample-barcoded 5' primer and a J-beta primer mix. All samples gave at least 2.5 million CDR3-containing paired-end reads. One entry per CDR3 protein results from TCRdb running MiXCR on the 5' RACE reads. The table has around 800,000 distinct CDR3 sequences, roughly 25% seen once. General study points: Investigators viewed diversity estimates from one million T cells as underestimates, the study reported. Because donor CMV status was unknown, expanded clonotype changes were possibly confounded.

This CDR3 spans 13 amino acids. Trimming left V 3 bases short and J 11 bases short, with 14 bases between. The data also belong to a second study, concerning T cells of mothers and their children. That paper states: Per mother, over 8 million TCR beta CDR3 reads were obtained; per child, roughly 2.8 million.

The clonotype originates from a boy between 10 and 17 years old in good health. This chain links TRBV12-3 or TRBV12-4 with TRBJ2-1; D perhaps matches TRBD1 (7 bases). Sequencing used blood. The CDR3 here is CASSFAGGSKQFF. The CDR3 nucleotides read TGTGCCAGCAGTTTTGCAGGGGGGTCAAAGCAGTTCTTC.